This TCR beta chain was documented in a study of early T cells in non-severe SARS-CoV-2 infection. Trimming took off 5 bases at V and 3 bases at J, with 13 bases between the two ends. The CDR3 consists of 14 residues. MiXCR, applied by TCRdb to the 5' RACE reads, yields one record per CDR3 protein. Among 45,000 to 65,000 distinct CDR3 sequences listed, 12% were seen once. The sample here was whole blood, taken at baseline. The chain carries TRBV12-3 or TRBV12-4 and TRBJ2-5; D perhaps matches TRBD1 (5 bases). The receptor comes from an adult who was a healthcare worker with PCR-confirmed SARS-CoV-2 infection or an uninfected control (not recorded which). The CDR3 sequence is CASSAGRAEETQYF. The CDR3 bases are TGTGCCAGCAGTGCCGGCAGGGCGGAAGAGACCCAGTACTTC.